The clone carrying this T cell receptor beta chain was counted many times. Its matching antigen is unknown. TCR alpha and beta CDR3 regions were amplified from RNA using iRepertoire nested multiplex PCR. For one-step reverse transcription and amplification, 100-400 ng of tissue mRNA or PBMC total RNA was used. Using its own MiXCR run on the multiplex PCR reads, TCRdb lists one record per CDR3 protein. The data show approximately 110,000 distinct CDR3 sequences, with more than 20% seen just once and approximately 14% held by the top ten. This sample is part of a study of glioma-infiltrating T cells. Notes on the study in general: Gliomas, especially low-grade, showed above-expected tissue-blood divergence; non-neoplastic patients showed below. Only very few CDR3 sequences appeared in both tissue and blood.

The CDR3 sequence is 12 residues long. Germline V gives CDR1 MNHNS, CDR2 SASEGT. Trimming cost V 6 bases and J 9 bases; bases outside gene matches: 7. The chain employs TRBV6-1 and TRBJ2-5; TRBD2 matches at 7 bases. The TCR originated in a human donor with low-grade glioma or glioblastoma, undergoing nonglioma brain surgery, or in good health (not recorded which). Sample: glioma tissue, nonneoplastic brain tissue, or PBMCs (not recorded which). Here the CDR3 reads CASREEGGAQYF. CDR3 DNA: TGTGCCAGCAGAGAGGAGGGAGGGGCCCAGTACTTC.